These 15 T cell receptor beta chains were sequenced from one sample in a study of T cells in Graves' hyperthyroidism and ophthalmopathy. RNA transcripts provided the source from which TCR beta CDR3 regions were amplified. The study used the HTBI primer set for a first-round RT-PCR of the TCR CDR3. A single record per CDR3 protein comes from TCRdb applying MiXCR to the multiplex PCR reads. Altogether about 500,000 distinct CDR3 sequences are present, approximately 16% being singletons, with the ten largest covering about 17%. The sequenced material came from blood. These receptors all stem from a young woman with Graves' hyperthyroidism.

Ten or more counts support this clonotype. The CDR3 DNA reads TGCGCCAGCAGCTTGGGGCTAGCGTTTTCCCCGTCCTACAATGAGCAGTTCTTC. Its protein product is CASSLGLAFSPSYNEQFF. The chain carries TRBV5-1 and TRBJ2-1, with D perhaps TRBD2 (6 bases). Germline V gene data show CDR1 as SGHRS and CDR2 as YFSETQ. The CDR3 runs to 18 residues. V was cut by 0 bases and J by 1 base, with 17 bases left in between. The variable domain in full, completed from reference TRBV5-1 and TRBJ2-1, reads KAGVTQTPRYLIKTRGQQVTLSCSPISGHRSVSWYQQTPGQGLQFLFEYFSETQRNKGNFPGRFSGRQFSNSRSEMNVSTLELGDSALYLCASSLGLAFSPSYNEQFFGPGTRLTVL.

The sample holds many counts of this clonotype. V is TRBV6-1 and J is TRBJ1-3; D is unresolved. V was pared by 7 bases and J by 0 bases, with 7 bases between. CDR1 is MNHNS, CDR2 SASEGT, per germline. The CDR3 has 13 amino acids. CDR3 amino acids: CASKRISGNTIYF. CDR3 nucleotides: TGTGCCAGCAAACGGATCTCTGGAAACACCATATATTTT.

This clonotype occurred many times. The chain combines TRBV20-1 with TRBJ2-1, with 10 bases aligning to TRBD2. The CDR3 runs 18 residues. Germline V gives CDR1 DFQATT, CDR2 SNEGSKA (reference sequence). V was pared by 3 bases and J by 2 bases, with 13 bases of the junction left unmatched. As DNA, the CDR3 is TGCAGTGCTAGTGGTAGCGGGAGGAGGTTTCGGGCCTACAATGAGCAGTTCTTC. Its translation is CSASGSGRRFRAYNEQFF.

This clonotype has at least ten counts. The chain employs TRBV11-2 and TRBJ1-1; TRBD1 matches 8 bases. This CDR3 has 14 residues. With 3 bases clipped from V and 9 bases from J, the junction kept 9 bases outside the gene matches. CDR1 and CDR2 from the germline V gene are SGHAT and FQNNGV. The CDR3 spells CASSLELDRDKAFF. CDR3 sequence (DNA): TGTGCCAGCAGCTTGGAATTGGACAGGGACAAAGCTTTCTTT.

The chain joins TRBV10-3 to TRBJ1-5; D unclear. Germline V lookup: CDR1 ENHRY, CDR2 SYGVKD. V was cut by 3 bases and J by 1 base, with 13 bases left in between. The CDR3 has 16 residues. CDR3 DNA sequence: TGTGCCATCAGTGACCGGGAGGGAGGGAGCAATCAGCCCCAGCATTTT. Translation: CAISDREGGSNQPQHF.

This clonotype was counted between two and nine times. This rearrangement joins TRBV4-3 to TRBJ1-2, with D possibly matching TRBD1 (5 bases). CDR3 size: 14 residues. Germline lookup yields CDR1 LGHNA and CDR2 YSLEER. V dropped 0 bases and J dropped 7 bases, with 12 bases sitting between them. CDR3 DNA: TGCGCCAGCAGCCAAGATCAAGGGGCCCTTGGCTACACCTTC. It codes for CASSQDQGALGYTF.

The CDR3 protein is CASSFGEAGYTF. DNA for the CDR3: TGTGCCAGCAGCTTTGGGGAGGCTGGCTACACCTTC. This rearrangement joins TRBV5-6 to TRBJ1-2; unclear D gene. Trimming stripped 2 bases from V and 7 bases from J, with 9 bases between. The CDR3 totals 12 residues. Germline lookup yields CDR1 SGHDT and CDR2 YYEEEE.

This clonotype was recorded at least ten times. The V and J genes are TRBV7-8 and TRBJ2-3, with D possibly being TRBD2 (5 bases). The ends were cut back, 5 bases at V and 0 bases at J, with 12 bases in the middle. This CDR3 has 15 residues. Germline CDR1 is SGHVS and CDR2 is FQNEAQ. CDR3: CASSHPRVSTDTQYF. The CDR3 coding sequence is TGTGCCAGCAGCCACCCGAGGGTCAGCACAGATACGCAGTATTTT.

The chain carries TRBV19 and TRBJ2-7; 8 bases are a match to TRBD2. The trim removed 2 bases at V and 0 bases at J, leaving 3 bases unmatched. The CDR3 covers 15 residues. Germline-derived CDR1 and CDR2 are LNHDA and SQIVND (reference sequence). The CDR3 sequence: CASSISSGTSYEQYF. The CDR3 bases are TGTGCCAGTAGTATAAGTAGCGGGACCTCCTACGAGCAGTACTTC.

In its sample, this clonotype was seen a few times. V usage is TRBV20-1 and J usage is TRBJ1-4; TRBD1 is a possible D gene (5 bases). The CDR3 covers 14 residues. Germline CDR1 is DFQATT and CDR2 is SNEGSKA (reference sequence). Trimming took 1 base from V and 4 from J, leaving 10 bases between them. The DNA for the CDR3 is TGCAGTGCTAGAGCCTGGCAGGGTAATGAAAAACTGTTTTTT. This translates into CSARAWQGNEKLFF.

This clonotype was observed a handful of times. The rearrangement uses TRBV29-1 and TRBJ1-4; D gene uncertain. This CDR3 is built from 14 residues. Germline loops: CDR1 SQVTM, CDR2 ANQGSEA. V lost 4 bases and J 0 bases, leaving 9 bases between the germline ends. Written as DNA, the CDR3 is TGCAGCGTTGTGGTAGAGTCAACTAATGAAAAACTGTTTTTT. It yields the protein CSVVVESTNEKLFF.

This clonotype has just a few counts. The chain has TRBV19 and TRBJ1-2; weak D call: TRBD1 (5 bases). This CDR3 spans 14 amino acids. Germline CDR1 reads LNHDA; CDR2 reads SQIVND (reference sequence). V was pared by 7 bases and J by 6 bases, with 18 bases between. The CDR3 nucleotides are TGTGCCAGTACCCCGGGACCCTCCTTTGATGGCTACACCTTC. Encoded protein: CASTPGPSFDGYTF.

V gene TRBV19 combines with J gene TRBJ2-7; D perhaps matches TRBD2 (5 bases). V was clipped by 3 bases and J by 5 bases, with 11 bases between them. The CDR3 contains 13 residues. CDR1 is LNHDA and CDR2 is SQIVND in the germline V gene (reference sequence). In DNA, the CDR3 is TGTGCCAGTAGTATGGAGGATCAGGACGAGCAGTACTTC. Protein: CASSMEDQDEQYF. Drawing the rest from reference TRBV19 and TRBJ2-7, the complete variable domain is DGGITQSPKYLFRKEGQNVTLSCEQNLNHDAMYWYRQDPGQGLRLIYYSQIVNDFQKGDIAEGYSVSREKKESFPLTVTSAQKNPTAFYLCASSMEDQDEQYFGPGTRLTVT.

The sample holds many counts of this clonotype. V is TRBV3-1 and J is TRBJ1-1; a possible D gene is TRBD1 (6 bases). The CDR3 extends over 15 amino acids. V lost 0 bases and J 1 base, leaving 9 bases between the germline ends. CDR1 LGHDT and CDR2 YNNKEL come from the germline V gene (reference sequence). The CDR3 reads CASSQDRGGNTEAFF. The CDR3 DNA reads TGTGCCAGCAGCCAAGACAGGGGTGGGAACACTGAAGCTTTCTTT. Supplemented by reference TRBV3-1 and TRBJ1-1, the full variable domain reads DTAVSQTPKYLVTQMGNDKSIKCEQNLGHDTMYWYKQDSKKFLKIMFSYNNKELIINETVPNRFSPKSPDKAHLNLHINSLELGDSAVYFCASSQDRGGNTEAFFGQGTRLTVV.

The chain carries TRBV12-3 or TRBV12-4 and TRBJ2-3; D possibly matches TRBD1 or TRBD2 (6 bases each). Trimming left V 11 bases short and J 5 bases short, with 17 bases between. The CDR3 is 13 amino acids. For the CDR3, the DNA is TGTGCCGCAGGGGCAGAGGGGGGAGATACGCAGTATTTT. It is translated as CAAGAEGGDTQYF.